The 18 T cell receptor beta chains reported below all come from one sample, sequenced in a study of CXCR3-negative and CXCR3-positive naive CD8 T cells. UMI-labeled 5' RACE TRB cDNA libraries were prepared from the cells. TCRdb reprocessed the 5' RACE reads, keeping one entry per CDR3 protein, no DNA. This repertoire includes tens of thousands of distinct CDR3 sequences. General study results and limits: Naive CXCR3-positive cells had TRB CDR3s more hydrophobic than those of CXCR3-negative naive cells.

Their antigens are not known. Sequencing was carried out using naive CXCR3+ CD8+ T cells from blood. The subset was: CD45RO-CCR7+CD27+CD95- naive CD8+ T cells expressing CXCR3 (TNR3+). These receptors were taken from a human donor in good health. Some clones in this sample may be carry-over from other donors' samples.

This chain uses TRBV30 with TRBJ2-1; TCRdb selects TRBD1, and the lack of DNA leaves this call unchecked. Germline loops: CDR1 GTSNPN, CDR2 SVGIG (reference sequence). CDR3 length equals 12 residues. The CDR3 protein is CAWSVRGDEQFF. The full variable domain, with the rest looked up from reference TRBV30 and TRBJ2-1, is SQTIHQWPATLVQPVGSPLSLECTVEGTSNPNLYWYRQAAGRGLQLLFYSVGIGQISSEVPQNLSASRPQDRQFILSSKKLLLSDSGFYLCAWSVRGDEQFFGPGTRLTVL.

The V and J genes are TRBV3-2 and TRBJ2-2. TRBV3-2 represents a pseudogene. This CDR3 region has 14 residues. CDR3: CASSQDSSAGELFF.

This chain connects TRBV18 to TRBJ1-1. The germline gives CDR1 KGHSH, CDR2 LQKENI. This CDR3 is built from 13 residues. CDR3 in amino acids: CASSPRGDTEAFF.

The rearrangement links TRBV29-1 to TRBJ2-1; TCRdb names TRBD1, which stays unverified in the absence of DNA. The CDR3 is 15 residues long. Looked up from germline, CDR1 is SQVTM and CDR2 is ANQGSEA. This CDR3 reads CSVDSGQEIYNEQFF.

The chain carries TRBV7-3 and TRBJ2-5; TCRdb lists TRBD1, though no DNA is available to test this call. CDR3 length: 13 amino acids. Germline V gives CDR1 SGHTA, CDR2 FQGTGA. CDR3 region: CARSLGGVETQYF. Full variable domain (outside the CDR3, taken from reference TRBV7-3 and TRBJ2-5): GAGVSQTPSNKVTEKGKYVELRCDPISGHTALYWYRQSLGQGPEFLIYFQGTGAADDSGLPNDRFFAVRPEGSVSTLKIQRTERGDSAVYLCARSLGGVETQYFGPGTRLLVL.

J is TRBJ1-5 and V is TRBV28; TCRdb names TRBD1, which stays unverified in the absence of DNA. Germline V gene sequence: CDR1 MDHEN, CDR2 SYDVKM. CDR3 size: 15 residues. The CDR3 region is CASSYPGQGNQPQHF.

The chain links TRBV5-4 to TRBJ2-7; the D call of TRBD1 rests on TCRdb alone, since no DNA is present to check it. The CDR3 has 14 residues. Looked up from germline, CDR1 is SGHNT and CDR2 is YYREEE (reference sequence). CDR3 sequence: CASSRTGSAYEQYF.

The chain uses TRBV4-1 and TRBJ2-1. Germline assignment: CDR1 MGHRA and CDR2 YSYEKL. This CDR3 has 13 amino acids. The CDR3 is CASSQPLDNEQFF.

The chain employs TRBV5-1 and TRBJ2-1; TCRdb's D gene call, TRBD2, goes unchecked for lack of DNA. The CDR3 is 18 amino acids. Germline V lookup: CDR1 SGHRS, CDR2 YFSETQ. Here the CDR3 reads CASSPPATVAGGDNEQFF.

The chain employs TRBV9 and TRBJ2-3; TCRdb lists TRBD1, though no DNA is available to test this call. The CDR3 runs to 15 residues. Germline values: CDR1 SGDLS, CDR2 YYNGEE. The CDR3 here is CASRPGTARTDTQYF.

V and J are TRBV7-9 and TRBJ1-2; TCRdb calls TRBD1, which cannot be checked without DNA. The CDR3 has 15 residues. CDR1 and CDR2 from the germline V gene are SEHNR and FQNEAQ (reference sequence). The chain's CDR3 is CASSIQGAPDYGYTF.

The V gene is TRBV12-3 or TRBV12-4, the J gene TRBJ2-3. The length of the CDR3 is 13 residues. CDR3 sequence: CASSLIAKDTQYF.

The chain links TRBV14 to TRBJ1-6; lacking DNA, the TRBD1 call made by TCRdb goes unchecked. The CDR3 is made up of 14 amino acids. CDR1 and CDR2 (germline): SGHDN, FVKESK. CDR3 sequence: CASSQGVMNSPLHF.

The J gene is TRBJ1-1, the V gene TRBV15. Per the germline V gene, CDR1 is LNHNV and CDR2 is YYDKDF (reference sequence). This CDR3 is 15 amino acids long. The CDR3 here is CATSTAETLNTEAFF.

V gene TRBV12-3 or TRBV12-4 combines with J gene TRBJ2-2. The CDR3 is made up of 13 amino acids. The CDR3 spells CASSLVDRGELFF.

The rearrangement joins TRBV29-1 to TRBJ1-1. Germline-derived CDR1 and CDR2 are SQVTM and ANQGSEA. The CDR3 totals 14 residues. CDR3 loop: CSVEGEDGPTEAFF.

V usage is TRBV21-1 and J usage is TRBJ1-4. TRBV21-1 constitutes a pseudogene. This CDR3 spans 17 amino acids. The CDR3 sequence: CASSSTREEQHNEKLFF.

The rearrangement links TRBV29-1 to TRBJ2-7; there is no DNA to check the TCRdb D call of TRBD1. The V gene's germline CDR1 is SQVTM and CDR2 ANQGSEA. The CDR3 has 15 amino acids. CDR3 region: CSVESVAGFNYEQYF.